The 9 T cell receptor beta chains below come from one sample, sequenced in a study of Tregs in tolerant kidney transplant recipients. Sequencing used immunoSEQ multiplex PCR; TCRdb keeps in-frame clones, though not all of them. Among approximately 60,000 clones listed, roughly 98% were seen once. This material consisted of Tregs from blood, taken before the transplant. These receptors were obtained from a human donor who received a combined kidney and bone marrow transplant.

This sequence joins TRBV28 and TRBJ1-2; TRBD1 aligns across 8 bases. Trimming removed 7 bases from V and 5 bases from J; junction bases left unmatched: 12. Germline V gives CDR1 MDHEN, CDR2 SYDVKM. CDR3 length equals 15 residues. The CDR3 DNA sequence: TGTGCCAGCATAAATAGGGACAGGAGATCATATGGCTACACCTTC. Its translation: CASINRDRRSYGYTF.

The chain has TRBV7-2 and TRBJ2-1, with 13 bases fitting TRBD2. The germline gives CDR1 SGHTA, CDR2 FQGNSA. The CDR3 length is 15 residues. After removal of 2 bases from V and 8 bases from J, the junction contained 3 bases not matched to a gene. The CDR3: CASSLRTSGSHEQFF. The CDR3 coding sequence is TGTGCCAGCAGCTTAAGGACTAGCGGGAGCCATGAGCAGTTCTTC.

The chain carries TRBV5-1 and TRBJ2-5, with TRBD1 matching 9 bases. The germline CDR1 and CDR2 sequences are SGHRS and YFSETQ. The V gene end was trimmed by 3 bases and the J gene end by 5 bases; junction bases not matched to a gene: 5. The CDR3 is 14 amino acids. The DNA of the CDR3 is TGCGCCAGCAGCTCAACAGGGGGCGAGGAGACCCAGTACTTC. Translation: CASSSTGGEETQYF.

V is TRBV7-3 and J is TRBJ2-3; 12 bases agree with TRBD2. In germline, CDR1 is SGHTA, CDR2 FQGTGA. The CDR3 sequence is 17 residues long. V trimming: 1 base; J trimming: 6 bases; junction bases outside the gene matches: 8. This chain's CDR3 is CASSLNPTSGGWDTQYF. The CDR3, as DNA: TGTGCCAGCAGCTTAAATCCGACTAGCGGGGGATGGGATACGCAGTATTTT. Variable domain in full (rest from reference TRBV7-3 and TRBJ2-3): GAGVSQTPSNKVTEKGKYVELRCDPISGHTALYWYRQSLGQGPEFLIYFQGTGAADDSGLPNDRFFAVRPEGSVSTLKIQRTERGDSAVYLCASSLNPTSGGWDTQYFGPGTRLTVL.

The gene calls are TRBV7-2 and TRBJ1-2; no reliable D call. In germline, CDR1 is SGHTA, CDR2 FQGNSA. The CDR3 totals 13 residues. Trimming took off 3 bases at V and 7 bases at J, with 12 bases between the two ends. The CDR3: CASSFGSGSGYTF. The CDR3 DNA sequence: TGTGCCAGCAGCTTTGGGAGTGGAAGTGGCTACACCTTC. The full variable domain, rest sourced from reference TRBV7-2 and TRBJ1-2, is GAGVSQSPSNKVTEKGKDVELRCDPISGHTALYWYRQSLGQGLEFLIYFQGNSAPDKSGLPSDRFSAERTGGSVSTLTIQRTQQEDSAVYLCASSFGSGSGYTFGSGTRLTVV.

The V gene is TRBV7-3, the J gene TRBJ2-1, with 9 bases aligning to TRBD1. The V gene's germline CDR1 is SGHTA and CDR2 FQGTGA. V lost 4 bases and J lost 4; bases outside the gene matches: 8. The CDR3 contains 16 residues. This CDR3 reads CASSSLNRGLYNEQFF. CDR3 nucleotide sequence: TGTGCCAGCAGCTCTTTGAACAGGGGGCTTTACAATGAGCAGTTCTTC. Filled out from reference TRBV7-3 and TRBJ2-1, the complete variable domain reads GAGVSQTPSNKVTEKGKYVELRCDPISGHTALYWYRQSLGQGPEFLIYFQGTGAADDSGLPNDRFFAVRPEGSVSTLKIQRTERGDSAVYLCASSSLNRGLYNEQFFGPGTRLTVL.

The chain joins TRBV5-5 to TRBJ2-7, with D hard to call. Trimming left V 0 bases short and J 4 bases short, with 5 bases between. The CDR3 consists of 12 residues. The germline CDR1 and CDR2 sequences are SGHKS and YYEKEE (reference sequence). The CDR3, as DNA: TGTGCCAGCAGCTTGGCCCCGTACGAGCAGTACTTC. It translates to CASSLAPYEQYF.

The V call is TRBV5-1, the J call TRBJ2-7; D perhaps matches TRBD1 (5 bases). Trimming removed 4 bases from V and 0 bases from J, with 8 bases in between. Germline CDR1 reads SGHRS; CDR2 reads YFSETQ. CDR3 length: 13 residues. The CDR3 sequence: CASSPTVSYEQYF. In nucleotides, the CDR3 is TGCGCCAGCAGCCCGACAGTCTCCTACGAGCAGTACTTC. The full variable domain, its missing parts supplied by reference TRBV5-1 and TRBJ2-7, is KAGVTQTPRYLIKTRGQQVTLSCSPISGHRSVSWYQQTPGQGLQFLFEYFSETQRNKGNFPGRFSGRQFSNSRSEMNVSTLELGDSALYLCASSPTVSYEQYFGPGTRLTVT.

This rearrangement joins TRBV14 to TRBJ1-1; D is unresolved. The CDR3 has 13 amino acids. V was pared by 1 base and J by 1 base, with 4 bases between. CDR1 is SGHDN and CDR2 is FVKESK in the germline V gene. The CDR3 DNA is TGTGCCAGCAGCCAAGTCAGGAACACTGAAGCTTTCTTT. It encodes CASSQVRNTEAFF.